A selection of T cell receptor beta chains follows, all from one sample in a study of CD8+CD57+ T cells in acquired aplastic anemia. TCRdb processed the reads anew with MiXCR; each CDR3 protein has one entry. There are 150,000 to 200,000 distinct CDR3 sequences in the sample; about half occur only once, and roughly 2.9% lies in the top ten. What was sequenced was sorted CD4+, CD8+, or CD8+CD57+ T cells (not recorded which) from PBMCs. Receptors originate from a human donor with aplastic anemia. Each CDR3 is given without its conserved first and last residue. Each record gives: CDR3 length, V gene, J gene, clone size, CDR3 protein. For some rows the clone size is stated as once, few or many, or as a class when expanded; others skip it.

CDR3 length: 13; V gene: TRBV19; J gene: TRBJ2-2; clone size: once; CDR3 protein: ASSMSLAYTGELF
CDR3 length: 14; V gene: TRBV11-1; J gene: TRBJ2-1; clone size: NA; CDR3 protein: ASRPLAARSYNEQF
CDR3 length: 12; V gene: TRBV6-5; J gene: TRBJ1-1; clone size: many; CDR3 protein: ASSVHILNTEAF
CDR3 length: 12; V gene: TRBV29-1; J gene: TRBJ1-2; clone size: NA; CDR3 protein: SVEWGTGGYGYT
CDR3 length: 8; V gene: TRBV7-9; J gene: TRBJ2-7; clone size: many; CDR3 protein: ASEGYEQY
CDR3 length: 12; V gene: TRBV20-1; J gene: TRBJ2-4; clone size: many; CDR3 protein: SAPADGAKNIQY
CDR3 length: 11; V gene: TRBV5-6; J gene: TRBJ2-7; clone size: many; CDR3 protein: ASSLDRVDEQY
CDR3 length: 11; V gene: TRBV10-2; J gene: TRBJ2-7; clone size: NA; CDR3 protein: ASSEWTAEEQY
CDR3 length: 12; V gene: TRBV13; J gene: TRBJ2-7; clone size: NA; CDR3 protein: ASSHRTGLDEQY
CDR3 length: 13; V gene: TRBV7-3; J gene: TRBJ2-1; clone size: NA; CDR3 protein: ASSFAGLASYEQF
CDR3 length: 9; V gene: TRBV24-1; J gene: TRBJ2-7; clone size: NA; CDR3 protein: ASSETNEQY
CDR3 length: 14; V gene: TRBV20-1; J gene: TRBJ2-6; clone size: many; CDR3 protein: SASRDVYSGANVLT
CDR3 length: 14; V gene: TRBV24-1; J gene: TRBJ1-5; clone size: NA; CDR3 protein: ATSDVRAVYNQPQH
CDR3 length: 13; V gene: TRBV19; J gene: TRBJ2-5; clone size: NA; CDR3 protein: ASSMAAGPAETQY
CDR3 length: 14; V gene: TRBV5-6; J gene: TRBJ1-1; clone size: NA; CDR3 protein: ASSPWGGGANTEAF
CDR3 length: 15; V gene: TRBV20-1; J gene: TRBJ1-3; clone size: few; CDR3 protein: SAMKVGTALSGNTIY
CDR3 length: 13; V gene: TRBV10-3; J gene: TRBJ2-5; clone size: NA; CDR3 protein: AISGVAGFGETQY
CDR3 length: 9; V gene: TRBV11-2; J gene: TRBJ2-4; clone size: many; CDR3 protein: ASSSGNIQY
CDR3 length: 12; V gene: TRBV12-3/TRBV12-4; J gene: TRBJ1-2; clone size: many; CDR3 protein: ASSSNEANYGYT
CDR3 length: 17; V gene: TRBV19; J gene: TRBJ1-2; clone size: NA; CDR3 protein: ASSSLGGQGKSANYGYT
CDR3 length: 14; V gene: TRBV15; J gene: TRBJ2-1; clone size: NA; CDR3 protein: ATSREWRETYNEQF
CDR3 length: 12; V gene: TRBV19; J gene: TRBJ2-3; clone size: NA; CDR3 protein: ASSMAGSTDTQY
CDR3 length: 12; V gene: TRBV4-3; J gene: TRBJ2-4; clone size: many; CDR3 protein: ASSQEGRGDIQY
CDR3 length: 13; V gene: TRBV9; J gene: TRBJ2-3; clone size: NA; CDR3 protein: ASSVSGGGTDTQY
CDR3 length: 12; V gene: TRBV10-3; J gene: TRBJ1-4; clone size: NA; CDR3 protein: AISEGGSGEKLF
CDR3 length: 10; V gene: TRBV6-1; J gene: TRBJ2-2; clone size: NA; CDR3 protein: ASSRTTGKLF
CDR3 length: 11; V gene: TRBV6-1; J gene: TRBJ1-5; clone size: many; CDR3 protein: ASSQEEDQPQH
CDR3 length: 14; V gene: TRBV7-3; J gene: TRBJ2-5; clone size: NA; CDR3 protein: ASSRSGAGNLETQY
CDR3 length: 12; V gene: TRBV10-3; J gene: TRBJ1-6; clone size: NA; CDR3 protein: AARTGQGNSPLH
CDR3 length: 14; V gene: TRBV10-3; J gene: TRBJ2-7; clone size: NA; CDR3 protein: AISSRGLAGSYEQY
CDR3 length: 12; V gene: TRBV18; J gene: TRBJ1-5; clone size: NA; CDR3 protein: ASSPKEGAQPQH
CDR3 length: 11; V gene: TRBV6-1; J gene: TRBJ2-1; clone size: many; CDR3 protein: ASRRTGSNEQF
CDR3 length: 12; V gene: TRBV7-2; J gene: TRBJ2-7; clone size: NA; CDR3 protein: ASSNNRVAYEQY
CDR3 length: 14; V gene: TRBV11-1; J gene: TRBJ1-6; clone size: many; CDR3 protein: ASSLGARGDNSPLH
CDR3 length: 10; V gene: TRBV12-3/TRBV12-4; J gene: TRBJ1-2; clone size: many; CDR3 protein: ASRRQVYGYT
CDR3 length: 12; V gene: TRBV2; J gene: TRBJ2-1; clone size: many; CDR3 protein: ASSTGLAGTEQF
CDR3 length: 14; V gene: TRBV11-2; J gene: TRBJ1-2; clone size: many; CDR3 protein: ASSLGGGRQSDGYT
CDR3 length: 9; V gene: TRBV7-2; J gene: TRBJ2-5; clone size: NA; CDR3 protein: ASSLVVTQY
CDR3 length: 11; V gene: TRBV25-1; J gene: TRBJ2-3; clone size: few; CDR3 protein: ASSALAGDTQY
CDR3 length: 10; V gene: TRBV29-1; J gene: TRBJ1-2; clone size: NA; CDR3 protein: SVARMREGYT
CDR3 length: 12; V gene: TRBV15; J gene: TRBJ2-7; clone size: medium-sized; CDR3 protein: ATAKGQTPYEQY
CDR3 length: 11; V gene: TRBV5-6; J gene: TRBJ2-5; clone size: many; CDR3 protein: ASSLVSQETQY
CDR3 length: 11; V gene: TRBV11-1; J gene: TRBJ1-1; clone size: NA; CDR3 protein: ASSHAVGSEAF
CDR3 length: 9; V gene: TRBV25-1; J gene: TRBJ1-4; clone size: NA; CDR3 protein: ASSVGEKLF
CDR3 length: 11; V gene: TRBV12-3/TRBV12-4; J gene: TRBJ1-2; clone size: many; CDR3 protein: ASSLRPGYGYT